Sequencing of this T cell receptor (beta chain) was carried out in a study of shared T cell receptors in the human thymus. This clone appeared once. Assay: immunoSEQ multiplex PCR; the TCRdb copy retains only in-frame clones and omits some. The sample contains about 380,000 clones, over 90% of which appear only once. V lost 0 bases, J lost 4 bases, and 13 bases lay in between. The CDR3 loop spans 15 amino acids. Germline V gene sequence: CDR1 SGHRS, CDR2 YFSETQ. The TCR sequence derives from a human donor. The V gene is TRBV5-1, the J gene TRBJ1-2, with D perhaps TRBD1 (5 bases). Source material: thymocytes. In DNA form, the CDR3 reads TGCGCCAGCAGCTTGGCTTCGACAGTTAGCTATGGCTACACCTTC. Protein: CASSLASTVSYGYTF.